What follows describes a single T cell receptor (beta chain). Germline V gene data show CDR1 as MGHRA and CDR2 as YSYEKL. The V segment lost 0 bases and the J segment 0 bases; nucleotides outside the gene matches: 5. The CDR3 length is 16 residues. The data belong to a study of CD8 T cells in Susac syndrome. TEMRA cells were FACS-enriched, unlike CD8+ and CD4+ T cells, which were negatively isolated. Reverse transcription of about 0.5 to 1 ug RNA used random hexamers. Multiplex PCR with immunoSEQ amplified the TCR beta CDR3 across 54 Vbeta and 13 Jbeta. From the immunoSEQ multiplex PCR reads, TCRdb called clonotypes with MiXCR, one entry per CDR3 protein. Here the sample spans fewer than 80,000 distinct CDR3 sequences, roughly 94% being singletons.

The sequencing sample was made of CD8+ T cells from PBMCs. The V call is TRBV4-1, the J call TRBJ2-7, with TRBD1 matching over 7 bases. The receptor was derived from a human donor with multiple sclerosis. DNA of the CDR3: TGCGCCAGCAGCCAAGATGAAGCAGGGGGCTCCTACGAGCAGTACTTC. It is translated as CASSQDEAGGSYEQYF.